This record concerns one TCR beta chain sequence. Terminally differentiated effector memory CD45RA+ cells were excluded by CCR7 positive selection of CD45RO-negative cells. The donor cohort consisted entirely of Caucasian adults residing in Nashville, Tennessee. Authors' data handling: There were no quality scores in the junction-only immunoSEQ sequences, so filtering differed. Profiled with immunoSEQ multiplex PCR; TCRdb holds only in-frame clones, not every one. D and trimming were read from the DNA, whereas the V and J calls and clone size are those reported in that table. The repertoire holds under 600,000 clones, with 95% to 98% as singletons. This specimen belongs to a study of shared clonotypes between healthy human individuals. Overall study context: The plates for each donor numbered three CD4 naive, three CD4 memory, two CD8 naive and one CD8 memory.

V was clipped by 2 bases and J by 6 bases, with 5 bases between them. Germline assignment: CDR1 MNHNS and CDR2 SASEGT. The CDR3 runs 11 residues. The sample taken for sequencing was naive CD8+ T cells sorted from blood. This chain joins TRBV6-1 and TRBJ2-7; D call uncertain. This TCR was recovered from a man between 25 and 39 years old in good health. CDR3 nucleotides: TGTGCCAGCAGTGAATATAGCGAGCAGTACTTC. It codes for CASSEYSEQYF.